This is a list of T cell receptor beta chains from one sample in a study of memory CD4+ T cells and cytomegalovirus serostatus. Method: immunoSEQ multiplex PCR; TCRdb's copy keeps in-frame clones and lacks some. Of 58,000 or so clones in the sample, about 73% are singletons; the top ten hold more than 2.5%. Sequences were obtained from memory CD4+ T cells from blood. All receptors derive from an adult in good health and CMV-seropositive. Each CDR3 is given with its conserved first and last residue. D genes are given only for firm matches.

TRBV19	TRBJ1-5	-	CATEGPGGSNQPQHF
TRBV6-5	TRBJ1-4	-	CASSQRRTNEKLFF
TRBV7-3	TRBJ2-5	-	CASSSLRLVETQYF
TRBV6-5	TRBJ2-7	TRBD1	CASSRQGVGYEQYF
TRBV11-2	TRBJ2-3	TRBD2	CASSTTTSLGDTQYF
TRBV7-9	TRBJ1-2	-	CASSFQDGQYGYTF
TRBV5-1	TRBJ2-3	TRBD2	CASMSLADYTDTQYF
TRBV6-5	TRBJ1-3	-	CASHRDSGTIYF
TRBV29-1	TRBJ1-3	-	CSVAGAGNTIYF
TRBV18	TRBJ1-1	TRBD1	CASSQIPGQSNTEAFF
TRBV13	TRBJ2-5	-	CASSLGNFLETQYF
TRBV11-1	TRBJ1-3	-	CASTGPTVPTDLSGNTIYF
TRBV21-1	TRBJ2-2	-	CASSERWAGVNTGELFF
TRBV7-2	TRBJ2-3	TRBD2	CASSLTSSDTQYF
TRBV28	TRBJ2-5	-	CASRLVGGSGQETQYF
TRBV30	TRBJ1-1	-	CAWGRRPEAFF
TRBV4-2	TRBJ2-1	-	CASSQEGLDSVGNEQFF
TRBV6-1	TRBJ2-5	-	CASREETQYF
TRBV27	TRBJ1-5	-	CASSLTALQPQHF
TRBV11-3	TRBJ2-3	-	CASSWNTDTQYF
TRBV4-2	TRBJ2-1	-	CASSQRDEQFF
TRBV21-1	TRBJ1-2	-	CASSPRSLHETGTNYGYTF
TRBV11-1	TRBJ2-5	TRBD2	CASSLGLASGRAAETQYF
TRBV7-9	TRBJ1-2	TRBD1	CASSREPLGQGNPNYGYTF
TRBV10-3	TRBJ1-1	TRBD1	CAISEGQGAQAFF
TRBV7-8	TRBJ2-6	-	CASSLVRAVTSGANVLTF
TRBV28	TRBJ1-2	TRBD1	CASSLGGTGLRGYTF
TRBV7-7	TRBJ2-5	TRBD2	CASSSRESTSGSLETQYF
TRBV7-9	TRBJ1-3	-	CASSFAGGSSGNTIYF
TRBV19	TRBJ1-2	-	CASSMSGGNYGYTF
TRBV19	TRBJ1-5	-	CASAGTTTQPQHF
TRBV4-3	TRBJ2-3	TRBD2	CASSHGTSGYTDTQYF
TRBV5-4	TRBJ2-1	-	CASSPAWGTLQPNEQFF
TRBV27	TRBJ1-1	-	CASSFMEGDTEAFF
TRBV28	TRBJ2-7	TRBD1	CASSPFDDRGFQYF
TRBV5-4	TRBJ2-2	TRBD1	CASSSGGSRSTGELFF
TRBV10-1	TRBJ2-1	TRBD2	CASSESVAGFGNEQFF
TRBV7-2	TRBJ1-1	-	CASSLDNDIATEAFF
TRBV5-6	TRBJ2-3	TRBD2	CASSLAGSSGRHTDTQYF
TRBV7-8	TRBJ1-1	-	CASSLAAAGGLNTEAFF
TRBV10-3	TRBJ2-1	-	CAISESYEGGEQFF
TRBV5-1	TRBJ1-2	-	CASSYTRANYGYTF
TRBV12-2	TRBJ1-1	-	CASRPDRDTEAFF
TRBV4-2	TRBJ2-1	TRBD2	CASSQETGTSGYEQFF
TRBV14	TRBJ2-1	-	CASSRRTDSEQFF
TRBV4-2	TRBJ2-5	-	CASSQDLGGAQETQYF